This T cell receptor beta chain was observed in a study of CXCR3-negative and CXCR3-positive naive CD8 T cells. Study as a whole: Close to 135 million TRB reads were obtained in total, which works out to about 1.5 +/- 0.3 million per library. Study results and limitations: Naive subsets displayed similar surface CD5, and TCR strength was inferred from TRB CDR3 properties. CXCR3-expressing naive cells carried TRB CDR3s more hydrophobic than those of CXCR3-negative naive cells. Comparably high diversity marked both naive subsets, whereas memory CD8+ cells had much lower diversity.

The TRB cDNA libraries were prepared by 5' RACE with UMI labels. TCRdb processed the 5' RACE reads again and assigns one entry to each CDR3 protein, with no DNA. This sample's table reports 120,000 to 150,000 distinct CDR3 sequences. Cells classed as naive CD8+ T cells were CD45RO-CCR7+CD27+CD95-. Concerning this clonotype: Antigen specificity is unknown.

Per germline, CDR1 MGHDK and CDR2 SYGVNS. The length of the CDR3 is 13 residues. This receptor was identified in a human donor in good health. Some clones in this sample may be carry-over from other donors' samples. The V gene is TRBV25-1, the J gene TRBJ2-2. The sample consisted of naive CXCR3+ CD8+ T cells from blood. Subset indicated: CD45RO-CCR7+CD27+CD95- naive CD8+ T cells expressing CXCR3 (TNR3+). The chain's CDR3 is CASSESGNGELFF.